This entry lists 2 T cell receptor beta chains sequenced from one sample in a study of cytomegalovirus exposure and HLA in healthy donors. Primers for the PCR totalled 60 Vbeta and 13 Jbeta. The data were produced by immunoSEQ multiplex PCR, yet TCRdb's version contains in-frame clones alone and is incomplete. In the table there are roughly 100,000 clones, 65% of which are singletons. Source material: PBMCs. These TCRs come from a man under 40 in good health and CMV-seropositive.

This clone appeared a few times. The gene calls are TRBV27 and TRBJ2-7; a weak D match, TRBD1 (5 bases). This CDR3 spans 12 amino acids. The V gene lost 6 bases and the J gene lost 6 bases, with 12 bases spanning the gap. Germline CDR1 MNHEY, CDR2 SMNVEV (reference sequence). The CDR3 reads CASRSGYGEQYF. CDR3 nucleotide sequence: TGTGCCAGCAGATCAGGGTATGGCGAGCAGTACTTC.

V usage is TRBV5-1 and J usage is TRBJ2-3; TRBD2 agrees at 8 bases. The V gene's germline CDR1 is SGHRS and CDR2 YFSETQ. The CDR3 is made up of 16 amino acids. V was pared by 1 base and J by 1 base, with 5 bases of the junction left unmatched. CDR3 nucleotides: TGCGCCAGCAGCTTGAGCCTTAGCGGGGGCACAGATACGCAGTATTTT. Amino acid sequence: CASSLSLSGGTDTQYF.